This T cell receptor beta chain was obtained from a study of blood T cell repertoires in COVID-19. Study overall: Researchers got acute and convalescent COVID-19 samples from the United States, Italy and Spain. PBMCs, B-cell-depleted T cells, or T cells provided the cDNA or gDNA that made up the material.

Profiling relied on immunoSEQ multiplex PCR, and the TCRdb table lists in-frame clones only, not all of them. The sample holds hundreds of thousands of clones, 90% to 95% seen once. Sequenced: peripheral blood. The clonotype comes from a man between 60 and 70 years old with COVID-19, enrolled during active disease.

The CDR3 loop is CASSPQQPGQGAAGELFF. The CDR3 region has the DNA TGTGCCAGCTCACCCCAACAACCGGGACAGGGGGCAGCCGGGGAGCTGTTTTTT. This chain connects TRBV18 to TRBJ2-2; 12 nucleotides line up with TRBD1. The CDR3 is 18 amino acids. Germline V CDR1 and CDR2: KGHSH, LQKENI. With V trimmed by 3 bases and J by 6 bases, 11 bases remained unmatched. Full variable domain (outside the CDR3, taken from reference TRBV18 and TRBJ2-2): NAGVMQNPRHLVRRRGQEARLRCSPMKGHSHVYWYRQLPEEGLKFMVYLQKENIIDESGMPKERFSAEFPKEGPSILRIQQVVRGDSAAYFCASSPQQPGQGAAGELFFGEGSRLTVL.